This record looks at one T cell receptor (beta chain) sequence and its context. The antigen it binds to is not known. Base qualities are missing; no much larger clone stands one base away. These data originate in a study of blood T cell repertoires in COVID-19 (dated by TCRdb to 2018 to 2021). About the full investigation: Collaborator samples came from the United States, Italy and Spain and covered acute and convalescent phases of COVID-19. The material from the prospective study consisted of cDNA or gDNA derived from T cells, B-cell-depleted T cells, or PBMCs. Deeply sampled blood TCRbeta repertoires from subjects exposed to, actively infected with, or recovered from COVID-19 were included in the dataset. The repertoires were released in a freely available public database meant as a resource for research on the immune response to SARS-CoV-2. Samples were obtained from the ongoing ImmuneRACE study (first 160 participants) and from 1,000 to 1,500 subjects provided by 6 global collaborators. A de-identified subject ID, COVID-19 status, age in years and sex were almost always included in the sample metadata. Where available, HLA class I and class II types were obtained from metadata supplied by the sample provider rather than from assay-based typing. Broad study findings and their caveats: The quantity of clinical and demographic metadata differed by source and by participant and was supplied without curation.

TCRbeta CDR3 regions were amplified from genomic DNA by means of the immunoSEQ Assay, a bias-controlled multiplex PCR. The paper's data handling went like this. Within the assay, amplification of reference gene primers was used to estimate how many nucleated cells each sample contained. To quantify the absolute abundance of each unique TCRbeta CDR3 rearrangement, sequence reads were collapsed and filtered. Productive Simpson clonality was computed per sample as the square root of Simpson's diversity index over productive rearrangements. Drawn from immuneACCESS, this table holds only the in-frame rearrangements with V and J called that TCRdb kept. Clones are partly lost; checked studies trace under half to an unresolved V gene and leave the rest unexplained. The V and J calls and clone size are taken from that table; D and trimming were inferred from the DNA. Recorded for this sample are under 200,000 clones; 70% to 90% of them occurred a single time. In total, the top ten clones hold 8% to 9% of the sample.

CDR1 and CDR2, per the germline V gene, are SGHDT and YYEEEE. Clipping removes 3 bases from V and 3 bases from J, with 9 as the unmatched junction base count. Measured from the cysteine to the phenylalanine, the CDR3 is 17 residues long. Only the CDR3 DNA is retained, 51 bases long and in frame from the first base. In Seattle, one collaborating source enrolled patients while the infection was active and tracked those patients longitudinally over the course of disease. Whole blood was collected in K2EDTA tubes by collaborating institutions according to the institutions' own protocols. For TCRbeta analysis, collaborators shipped samples in one of three forms: frozen whole blood, isolated PBMCs, or DNA extracted from either of those sample types.

The specimen sequenced was peripheral blood. The sequence came from a woman in her fifties or sixties with COVID-19, enrolled during active disease. Here the chain combines TRBV5-6 and TRBJ2-2; 9 nucleotides in the junction match TRBD2. The DNA reads TGTGCCAGCAGCTCATTCGGTAGCGGGAGAGACACCGGGGAGCTGTTTTTT. This yields the protein CASSSFGSGRDTGELFF.